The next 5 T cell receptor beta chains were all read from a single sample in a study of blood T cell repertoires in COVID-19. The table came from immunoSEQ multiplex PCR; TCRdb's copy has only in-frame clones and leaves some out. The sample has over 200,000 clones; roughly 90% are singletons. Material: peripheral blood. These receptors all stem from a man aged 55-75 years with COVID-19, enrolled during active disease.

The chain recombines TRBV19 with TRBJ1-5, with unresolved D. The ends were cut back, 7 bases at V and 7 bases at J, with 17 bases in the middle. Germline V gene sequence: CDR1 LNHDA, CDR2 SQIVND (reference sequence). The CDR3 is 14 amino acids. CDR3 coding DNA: TGTGCCAGTACCCCAGCGGGGTTCGGACAGCCCCAGCATTTT. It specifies CASTPAGFGQPQHF.

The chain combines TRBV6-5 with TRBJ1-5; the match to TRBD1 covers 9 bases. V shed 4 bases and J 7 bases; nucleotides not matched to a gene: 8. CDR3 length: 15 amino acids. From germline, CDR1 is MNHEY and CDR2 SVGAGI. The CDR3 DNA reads TGTGCCAGCAGTTCCTCGGGACAGGGCGACCAGCCCCAGCATTTT. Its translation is CASSSSGQGDQPQHF.

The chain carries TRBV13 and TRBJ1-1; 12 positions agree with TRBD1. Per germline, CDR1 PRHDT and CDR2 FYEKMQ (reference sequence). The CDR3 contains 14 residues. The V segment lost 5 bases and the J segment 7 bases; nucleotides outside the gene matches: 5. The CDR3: CASSLGTGGGEAFF. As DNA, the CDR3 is TGTGCCAGCAGCCTCGGGACAGGGGGCGGTGAAGCTTTCTTT.

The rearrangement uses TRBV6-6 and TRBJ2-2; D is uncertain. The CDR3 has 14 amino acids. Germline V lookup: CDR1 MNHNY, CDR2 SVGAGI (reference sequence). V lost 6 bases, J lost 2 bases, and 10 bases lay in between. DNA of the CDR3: TGTGCCAGCAGCCCCCAGGCAAACACCGGGGAGCTGTTTTTT. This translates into CASSPQANTGELFF.

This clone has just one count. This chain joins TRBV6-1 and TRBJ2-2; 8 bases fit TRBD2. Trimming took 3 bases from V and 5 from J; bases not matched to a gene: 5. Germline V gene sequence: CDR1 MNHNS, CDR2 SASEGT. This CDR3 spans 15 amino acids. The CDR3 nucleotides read TGTGCCAGCAGTGACCAGACGGGAGGGACCGGGGAGCTGTTTTTT. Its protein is CASSDQTGGTGELFF.